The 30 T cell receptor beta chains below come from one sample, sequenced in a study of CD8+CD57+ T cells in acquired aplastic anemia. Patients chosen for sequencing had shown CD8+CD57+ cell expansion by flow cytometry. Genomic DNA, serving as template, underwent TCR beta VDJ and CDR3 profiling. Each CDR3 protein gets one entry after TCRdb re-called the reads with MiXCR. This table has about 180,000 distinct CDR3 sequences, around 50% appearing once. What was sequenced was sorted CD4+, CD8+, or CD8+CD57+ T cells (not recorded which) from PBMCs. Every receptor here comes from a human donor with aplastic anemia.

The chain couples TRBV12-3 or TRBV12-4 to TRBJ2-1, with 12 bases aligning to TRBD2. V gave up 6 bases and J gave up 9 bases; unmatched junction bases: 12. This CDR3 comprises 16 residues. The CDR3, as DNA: TGTGCCAGCAGCCAAGGGGTGGCTAGCGGGGGGGGTGAGCAGTTCTTC. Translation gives CASSQGVASGGGEQFF.

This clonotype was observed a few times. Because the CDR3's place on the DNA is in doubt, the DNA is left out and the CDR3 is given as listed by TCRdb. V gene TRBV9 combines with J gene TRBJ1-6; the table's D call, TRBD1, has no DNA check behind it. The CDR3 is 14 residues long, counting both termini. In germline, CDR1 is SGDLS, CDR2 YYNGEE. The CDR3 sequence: CASSVGRGAALVHF.

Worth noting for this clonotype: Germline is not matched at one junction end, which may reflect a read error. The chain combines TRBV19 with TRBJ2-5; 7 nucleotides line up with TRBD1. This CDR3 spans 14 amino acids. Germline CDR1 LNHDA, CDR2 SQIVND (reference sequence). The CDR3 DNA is TGTGCCAGTAGTATCGGGACAGCTCAAGAGACCCAGCACTTC. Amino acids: CASSIGTAQETQHF.

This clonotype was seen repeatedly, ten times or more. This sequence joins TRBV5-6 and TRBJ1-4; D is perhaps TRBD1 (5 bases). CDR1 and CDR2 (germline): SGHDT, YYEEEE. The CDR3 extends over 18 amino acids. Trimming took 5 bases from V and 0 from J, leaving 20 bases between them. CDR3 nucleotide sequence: TGTGCCAGCAGTAACAGGACCGGCCGCACTACAACTAATGAAAAACTGTTTTTT. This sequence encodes CASSNRTGRTTTNEKLFF. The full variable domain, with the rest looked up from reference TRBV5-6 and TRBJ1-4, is DAGVTQSPTHLIKTRGQQVTLRCSPKSGHDTVSWYQQALGQGPQFIFQYYEEEERQRGNFPDRFSGHQFPNYSSELNVNALLLGDSALYLCASSNRTGRTTTNEKLFFGSGTQLSVL.

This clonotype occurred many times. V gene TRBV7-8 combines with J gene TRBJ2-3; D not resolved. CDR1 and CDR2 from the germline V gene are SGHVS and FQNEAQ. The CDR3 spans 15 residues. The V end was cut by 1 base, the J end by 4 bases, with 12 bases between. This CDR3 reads CASSLVKLDSDTQYF. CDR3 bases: TGTGCCAGCAGCTTAGTTAAGCTGGATTCAGATACGCAGTATTTT.

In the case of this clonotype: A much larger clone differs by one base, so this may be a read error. CDR3 sequence: CASSREGSSYNSPLRF. For the CDR3, the DNA is TGTGCCAGCAGCCGTGAAGGGAGCTCCTATAATTCACCCCTCCGCTTT. V gene TRBV6-1 combines with J gene TRBJ1-6; D call uncertain. CDR3 length equals 16 residues. The germline V gene has CDR1 MNHNS and CDR2 SASEGT.

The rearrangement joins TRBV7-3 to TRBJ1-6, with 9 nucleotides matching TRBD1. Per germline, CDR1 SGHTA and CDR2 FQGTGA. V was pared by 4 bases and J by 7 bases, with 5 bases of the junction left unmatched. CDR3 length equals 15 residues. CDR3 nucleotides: TGTGCCAGCAGCTCGAGACAGGGGGGAAATTCACCCCTCCACTTT. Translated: CASSSRQGGNSPLHF. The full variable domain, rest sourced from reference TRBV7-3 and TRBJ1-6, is GAGVSQTPSNKVTEKGKYVELRCDPISGHTALYWYRQSLGQGPEFLIYFQGTGAADDSGLPNDRFFAVRPEGSVSTLKIQRTERGDSAVYLCASSSRQGGNSPLHFGNGTRLTVT.

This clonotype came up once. This CDR3 reads CASSLLTGAASPLHF. The CDR3 DNA reads TGTGCCAGCAGCCTCCTGACAGGGGCGGCTTCACCCCTCCACTTT. The genes are TRBV10-3 and TRBJ1-6, with 8 bases fitting TRBD1. The J segment lost 9 bases and the V segment lost 10 bases, leaving 14 bases of the junction unmatched. Germline V gene sequence: CDR1 ENHRY, CDR2 SYGVKD. This CDR3 comprises 15 residues.

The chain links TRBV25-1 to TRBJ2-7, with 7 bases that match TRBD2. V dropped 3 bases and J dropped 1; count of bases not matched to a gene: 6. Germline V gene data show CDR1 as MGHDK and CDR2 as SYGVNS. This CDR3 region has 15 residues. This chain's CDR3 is CASSEGGWSSYEQYF. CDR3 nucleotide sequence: TGTGCCAGCAGTGAGGGAGGGTGGTCGTCCTACGAGCAGTACTTC.

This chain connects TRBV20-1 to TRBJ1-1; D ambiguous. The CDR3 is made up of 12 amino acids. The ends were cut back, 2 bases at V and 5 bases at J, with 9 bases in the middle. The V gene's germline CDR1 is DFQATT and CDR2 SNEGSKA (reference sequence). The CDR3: CSARLPGTEAFF. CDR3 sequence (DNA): TGCAGTGCTAGACTCCCCGGGACTGAAGCTTTCTTT.

CDR3 sequence: CSARGTLYGYTF. The DNA for the CDR3 is TGCAGTGCTAGAGGGACACTTTATGGCTACACCTTC. This chain connects TRBV20-1 to TRBJ1-2; the D gene is possibly TRBD1 (5 bases). The length of the CDR3 is 12 residues. With 1 base removed from V and 5 bases from J, the gap between germline ends came to 8 bases. Germline V gene data show CDR1 as DFQATT and CDR2 as SNEGSKA (reference sequence).

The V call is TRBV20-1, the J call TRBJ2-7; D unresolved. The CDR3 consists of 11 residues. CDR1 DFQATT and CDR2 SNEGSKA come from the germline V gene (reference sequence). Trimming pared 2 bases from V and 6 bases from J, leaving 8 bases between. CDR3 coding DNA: TGCAGTGCTAGAACAGACGGCGAGCAGTACTTC. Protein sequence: CSARTDGEQYF.

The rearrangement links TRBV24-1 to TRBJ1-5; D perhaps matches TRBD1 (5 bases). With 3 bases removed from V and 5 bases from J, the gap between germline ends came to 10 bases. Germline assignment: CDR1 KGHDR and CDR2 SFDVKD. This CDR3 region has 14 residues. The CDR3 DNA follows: TGTGCCACCAGTGATGTGGAAGGGGATCAGCCCCAGCATTTT. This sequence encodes CATSDVEGDQPQHF.

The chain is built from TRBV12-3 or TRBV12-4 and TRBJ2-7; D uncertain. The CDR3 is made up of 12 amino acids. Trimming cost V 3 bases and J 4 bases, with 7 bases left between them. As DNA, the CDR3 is TGTGCCAGCAGTTTTCCAGGTTACGAGCAGTACTTC. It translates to CASSFPGYEQYF.

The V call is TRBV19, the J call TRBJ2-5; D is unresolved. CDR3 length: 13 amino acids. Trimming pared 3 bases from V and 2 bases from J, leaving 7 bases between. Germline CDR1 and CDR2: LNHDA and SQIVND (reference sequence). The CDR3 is CASSIQRQETQYF. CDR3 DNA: TGTGCCAGTAGTATCCAACGTCAAGAGACCCAGTACTTC.

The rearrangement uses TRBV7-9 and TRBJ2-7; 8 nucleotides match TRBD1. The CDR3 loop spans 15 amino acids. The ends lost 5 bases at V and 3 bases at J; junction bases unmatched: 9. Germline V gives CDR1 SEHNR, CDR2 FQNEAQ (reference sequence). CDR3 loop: CASSTIRDRSYEQYF. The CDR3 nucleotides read TGTGCCAGCAGCACGATCCGGGACAGGAGCTACGAGCAGTACTTC. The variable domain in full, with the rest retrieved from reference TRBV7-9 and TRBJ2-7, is DTGVSQNPRHKITKRGQNVTFRCDPISEHNRLYWYRQTLGQGPEFLTYFQNEAQLEKSRLLSDRFSAERPKGSFSTLEIQRTEQGDSAMYLCASSTIRDRSYEQYFGPGTRLTVT.

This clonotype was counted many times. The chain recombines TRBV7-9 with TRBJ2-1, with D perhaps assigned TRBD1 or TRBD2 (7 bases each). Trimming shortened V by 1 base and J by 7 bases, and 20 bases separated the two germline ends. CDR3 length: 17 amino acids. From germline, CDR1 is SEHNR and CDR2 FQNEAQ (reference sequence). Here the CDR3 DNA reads TGTGCCAGCAGCTTAGATTTGGGGGAGGGGGCGATTAATGAGCAGTTCTTC. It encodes CASSLDLGEGAINEQFF.

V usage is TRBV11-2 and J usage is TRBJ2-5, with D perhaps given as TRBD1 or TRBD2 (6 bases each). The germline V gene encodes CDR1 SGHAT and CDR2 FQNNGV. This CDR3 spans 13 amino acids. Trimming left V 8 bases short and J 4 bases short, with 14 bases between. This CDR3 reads CASGPGARETQYF. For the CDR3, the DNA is TGTGCCAGCGGTCCGGGGGCGCGAGAGACCCAGTACTTC.

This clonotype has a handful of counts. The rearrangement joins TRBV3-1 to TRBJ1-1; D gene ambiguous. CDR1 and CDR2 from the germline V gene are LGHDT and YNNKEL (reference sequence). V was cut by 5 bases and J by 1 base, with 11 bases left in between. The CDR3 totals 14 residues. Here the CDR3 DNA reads TGTGCCAGCAGCGCAAGGGATGGGAACACTGAAGCTTTCTTT. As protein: CASSARDGNTEAFF.

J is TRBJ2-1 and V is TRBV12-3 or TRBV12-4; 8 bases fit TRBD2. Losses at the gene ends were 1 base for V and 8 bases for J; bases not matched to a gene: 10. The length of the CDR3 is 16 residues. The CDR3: CASSLGGAGARDEQFF. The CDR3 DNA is TGTGCCAGCAGTTTAGGGGGAGCGGGGGCCCGGGATGAGCAGTTCTTC.

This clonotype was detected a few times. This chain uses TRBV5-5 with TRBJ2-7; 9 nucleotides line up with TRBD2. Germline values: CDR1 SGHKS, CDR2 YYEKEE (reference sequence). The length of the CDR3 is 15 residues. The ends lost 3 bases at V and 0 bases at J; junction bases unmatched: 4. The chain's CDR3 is CASSSGLATSYEQYF. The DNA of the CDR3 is TGTGCCAGCAGCTCAGGACTAGCGACCTCCTACGAGCAGTACTTC.

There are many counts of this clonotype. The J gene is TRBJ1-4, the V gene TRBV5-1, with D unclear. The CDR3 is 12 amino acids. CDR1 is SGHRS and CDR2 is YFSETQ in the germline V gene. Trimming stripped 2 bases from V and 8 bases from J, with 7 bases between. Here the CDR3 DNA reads TGCGCCAGCAGCTTAGTCGGAGAAAAACTGTTTTTT. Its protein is CASSLVGEKLFF.

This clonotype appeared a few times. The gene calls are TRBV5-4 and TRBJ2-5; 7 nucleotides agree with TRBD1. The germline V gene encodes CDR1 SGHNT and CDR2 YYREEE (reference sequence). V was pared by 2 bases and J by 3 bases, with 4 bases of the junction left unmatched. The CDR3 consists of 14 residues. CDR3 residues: CASSFPDREETQYF. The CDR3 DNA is TGTGCCAGCAGCTTCCCAGACAGGGAAGAGACCCAGTACTTC.

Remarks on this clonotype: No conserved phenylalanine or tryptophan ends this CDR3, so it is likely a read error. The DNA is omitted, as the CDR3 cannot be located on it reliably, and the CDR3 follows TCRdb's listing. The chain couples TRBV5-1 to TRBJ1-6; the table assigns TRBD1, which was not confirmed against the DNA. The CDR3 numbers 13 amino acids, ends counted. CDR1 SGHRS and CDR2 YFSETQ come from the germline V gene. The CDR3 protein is CASSTGQLSPFHS.

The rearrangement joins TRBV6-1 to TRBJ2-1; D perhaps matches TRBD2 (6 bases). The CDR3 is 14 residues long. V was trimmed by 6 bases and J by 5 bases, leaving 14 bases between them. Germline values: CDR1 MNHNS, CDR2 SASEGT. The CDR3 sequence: CASRSGREHNEQFF. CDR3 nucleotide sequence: TGTGCCAGCAGAAGCGGGCGAGAACACAATGAGCAGTTCTTC.

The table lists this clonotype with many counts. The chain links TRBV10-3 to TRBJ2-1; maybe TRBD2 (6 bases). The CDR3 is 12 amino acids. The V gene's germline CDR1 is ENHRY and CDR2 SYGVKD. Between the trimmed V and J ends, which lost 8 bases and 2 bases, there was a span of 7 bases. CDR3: CAIRGTYNEQFF. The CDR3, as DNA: TGTGCCATCCGCGGGACCTACAATGAGCAGTTCTTC.

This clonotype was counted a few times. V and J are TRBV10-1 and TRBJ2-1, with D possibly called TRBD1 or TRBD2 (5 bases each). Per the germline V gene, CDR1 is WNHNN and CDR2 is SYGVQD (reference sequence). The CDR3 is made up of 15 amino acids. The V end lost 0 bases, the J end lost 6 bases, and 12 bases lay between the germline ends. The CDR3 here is CASSESGPIANEQFF. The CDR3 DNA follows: TGCGCCAGCAGTGAGTCGGGACCAATCGCCAATGAGCAGTTCTTC.

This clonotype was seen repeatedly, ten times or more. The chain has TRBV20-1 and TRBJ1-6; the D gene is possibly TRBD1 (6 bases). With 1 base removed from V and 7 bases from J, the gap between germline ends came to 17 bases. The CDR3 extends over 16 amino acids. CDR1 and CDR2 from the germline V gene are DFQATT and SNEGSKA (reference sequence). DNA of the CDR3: TGCAGTGCTAGAGGGAACGGACAGAGGGCGAATTCACCCCTCCACTTT. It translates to CSARGNGQRANSPLHF.

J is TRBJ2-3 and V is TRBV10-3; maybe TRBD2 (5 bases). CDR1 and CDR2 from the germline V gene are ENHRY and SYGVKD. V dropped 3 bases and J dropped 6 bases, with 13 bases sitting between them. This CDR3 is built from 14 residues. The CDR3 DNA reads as TGTGCCATCAGTGACGGGGTTAGCTCGGATACGCAGTATTTT. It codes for CAISDGVSSDTQYF.

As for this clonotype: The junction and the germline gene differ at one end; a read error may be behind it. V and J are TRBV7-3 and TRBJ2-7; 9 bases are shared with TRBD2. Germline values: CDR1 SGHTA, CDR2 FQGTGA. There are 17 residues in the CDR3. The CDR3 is CASSLRGGAPGDYERYF. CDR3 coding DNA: TGCGCCAGCAGCTTACGCGGGGGGGCCCCGGGAGACTACGAGCGGTACTTC. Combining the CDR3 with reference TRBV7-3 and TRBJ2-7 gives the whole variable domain GAGVSQTPSNKVTEKGKYVELRCDPISGHTALYWYRQSLGQGPEFLIYFQGTGAADDSGLPNDRFFAVRPEGSVSTLKIQRTERGDSAVYLCASSLRGGAPGDYERYFGPGTRLTVT.